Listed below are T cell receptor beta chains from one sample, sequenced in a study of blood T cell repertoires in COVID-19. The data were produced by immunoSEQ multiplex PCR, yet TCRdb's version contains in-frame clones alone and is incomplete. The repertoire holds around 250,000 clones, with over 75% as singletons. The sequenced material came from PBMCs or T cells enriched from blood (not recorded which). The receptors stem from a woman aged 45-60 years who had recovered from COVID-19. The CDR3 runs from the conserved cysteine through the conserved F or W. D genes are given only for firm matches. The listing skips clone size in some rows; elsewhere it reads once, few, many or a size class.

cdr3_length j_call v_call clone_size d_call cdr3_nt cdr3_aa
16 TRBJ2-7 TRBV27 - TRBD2 TGTGCCAGCAGTCTTGGGACTAGCGGGTACTCCTACGAGCAGTACTTC CASSLGTSGYSYEQYF
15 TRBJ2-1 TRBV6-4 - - TGTGCCAGCAGTGGCTGGGACTTTCTTTACAATGAGCAGTTCTTC CASSGWDFLYNEQFF
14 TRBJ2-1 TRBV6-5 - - TGTGCCAGCAGTTCGCGGGACAGATTAAATGAGCAGTTCTTC CASSSRDRLNEQFF
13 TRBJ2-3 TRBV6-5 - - TGTGGAACTACTAGAGGGAGAACAGATACGCAGTATTTT CGTTRGRTDTQYF
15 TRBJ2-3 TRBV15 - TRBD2 TGTGCCACCAGCAGACTAGCGGGAGTGCCAGATACGCAGTATTTT CATSRLAGVPDTQYF
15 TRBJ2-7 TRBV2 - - TGTGCCAGCAGTGAAACCGGGACTTTAACCTACGAGCAGTACTTC CASSETGTLTYEQYF
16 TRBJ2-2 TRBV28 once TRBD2 TGTGCCAGCAGTTACAGGACTAGCGGGAGGGTTGGGGAGCTGTTTTTT CASSYRTSGRVGELFF
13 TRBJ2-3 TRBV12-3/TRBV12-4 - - TGTGCCAGCAGTTTAGACTTCACAGATACGCAGTATTTT CASSLDFTDTQYF
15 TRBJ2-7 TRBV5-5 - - TGTGCCAGCAGCTTGGAAGCGGACTTCTCCTACGAGCAGTACTTC CASSLEADFSYEQYF
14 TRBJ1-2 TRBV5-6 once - TGTGCCAGCAGCCTGGGAGGGGGAGCGAGTGGCTACACCTTC CASSLGGGASGYTF
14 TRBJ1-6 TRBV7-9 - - TGTGCCAGCAGCTTACAGGGGAGCGGTTCACCCCTCCACTTT CASSLQGSGSPLHF
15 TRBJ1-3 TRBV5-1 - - TGCGCCAGTTCTAGCGGGAGCAGCTCTGGAAACACCATATATTTT CASSSGSSSGNTIYF
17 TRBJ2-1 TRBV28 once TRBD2 TGTGCCAGCAGTTTATCACTAGCGGGAGGAAGGAACAATGAGCAGTTCTTC CASSLSLAGGRNNEQFF
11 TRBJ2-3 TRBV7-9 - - TGTGCCAGCACCCTCACAGATACGCAGTATTTT CASTLTDTQYF
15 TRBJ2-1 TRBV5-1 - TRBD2 TGCGCCAGCAGCGTGGGACTAGCGGCGGTGGCTGAGCAGTTCTTC CASSVGLAAVAEQFF
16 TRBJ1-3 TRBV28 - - TGTGCCAGCAGTTTGCTTGTAGCCGACTCTGGAAACACCATATATTTT CASSLLVADSGNTIYF
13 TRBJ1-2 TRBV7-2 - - TGTGCCAGCAGACAGGGAACTACCTATGGCTACACCTTC CASRQGTTYGYTF
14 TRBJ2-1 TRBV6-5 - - TGTGCCAGCAGGAAACCCGGGATATACAATGAGCAGTTCTTC CASRKPGIYNEQFF
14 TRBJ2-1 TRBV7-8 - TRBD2 TGTGCCAGCAGCTTAGTCGAGACTAGCGGGAGGCAGTTCTTC CASSLVETSGRQFF
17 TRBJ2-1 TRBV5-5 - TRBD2 TGTGCCAGCAGCTCTTTACATTACTCTAGCGGTTACAATGAGCAGTTCTTC CASSSLHYSSGYNEQFF
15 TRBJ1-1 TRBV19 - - TGTGCCAGTCAAACCGTGGGGGGGCAGAACACTGAAGCTTTCTTT CASQTVGGQNTEAFF
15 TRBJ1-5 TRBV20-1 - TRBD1 TGCAGTGCTAGTCCCGGGACAGGGGGTGCGCAGCCCCAGCATTTT CSASPGTGGAQPQHF
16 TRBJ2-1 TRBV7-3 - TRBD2 TGTGCCAGCAGGCCATCTAGCGGGGGGTCCTACAATGAGCAGTTCTTC CASRPSSGGSYNEQFF
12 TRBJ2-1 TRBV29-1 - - TGCAGCGTCCCCGACTATTACAATGAGCAGTTCTTC CSVPDYYNEQFF
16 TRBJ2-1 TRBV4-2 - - TGTGCCAGCAGCCAAGATGGGGTAGCCGGGGTCGATGAGCAGTTCTTC CASSQDGVAGVDEQFF
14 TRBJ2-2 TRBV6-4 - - TGTGCCAGCAGCGCTCTACGGAACACCGGGGAGCTGTTTTTT CASSALRNTGELFF
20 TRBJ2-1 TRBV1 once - TGCACCAGCAGCCAAGATGAAGGGCATGCCAGCGGACTTGCTTACAATGAGCAGTTCTTC CTSSQDEGHASGLAYNEQFF
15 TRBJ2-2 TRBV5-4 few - TGTGCCAGCAGCTTGGTTCAGGGGAACACCGGGGAGCTGTTTTTT CASSLVQGNTGELFF
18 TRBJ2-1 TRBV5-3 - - TGTGCCAGAAGCTTTGGGACTGCCTTGAGACGGGTATACAATGAGCAGTTCTTC CARSFGTALRRVYNEQFF
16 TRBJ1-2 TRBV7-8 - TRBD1 TGTGCCAGCAGCTTGGGGATGCGGACACAACAGGGGGACTACACCTTC CASSLGMRTQQGDYTF
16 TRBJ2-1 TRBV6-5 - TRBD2 TGTGCCAGCAGTTACTCCAGCGGGGAAACCTACAATGAGCAGTTCTTC CASSYSSGETYNEQFF
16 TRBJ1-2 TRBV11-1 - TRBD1 TGTGCCAGCAGCTTTTACTCCGGGACAGGGTCTTATGGCTACACCTTC CASSFYSGTGSYGYTF
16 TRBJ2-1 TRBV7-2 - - TGTGCCAGCAGCTTAGCGACTTTACGCACCTACAATGAGCAGTTCTTC CASSLATLRTYNEQFF
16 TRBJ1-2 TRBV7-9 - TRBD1 TGTGCCAGCAGCTTAGTCCGACAGGGGGGCAAGGATGGCTACACCTTC CASSLVRQGGKDGYTF
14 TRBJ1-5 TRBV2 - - TGTGCCAGCAGTGAAGCGTCCAGGGATCAGCCCCAGCATTTT CASSEASRDQPQHF
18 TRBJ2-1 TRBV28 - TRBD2 TGTGCCAGCAGTCCCGGACTAGCGGGGACCGCCTCCTACAATGAGCAGTTCTTC CASSPGLAGTASYNEQFF
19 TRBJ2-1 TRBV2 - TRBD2 TGTGCCAGCAGTGAATTTGTAACCACGACTAGCGGGTCCGTTCGTGAGCAGTTCTTC CASSEFVTTTSGSVREQFF
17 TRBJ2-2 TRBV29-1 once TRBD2 TGCAGCGTAGATGGGACTAGCGGGAGGACGAACACCGGGGAGCTGTTTTTT CSVDGTSGRTNTGELFF
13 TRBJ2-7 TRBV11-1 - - TGTGCCAGCGCGAGAAGGGGAATCCGCGAGCAGTACTTC CASARRGIREQYF
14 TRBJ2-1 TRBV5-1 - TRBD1 TGCGCCAGCAGCTTAGACAGGGTAGGTAATGAGCAGTTCTTC CASSLDRVGNEQFF
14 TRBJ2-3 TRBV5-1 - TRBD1 TGCGCCAGCAGGGGATCAGGGGGCATAGATACGCAGTATTTT CASRGSGGIDTQYF
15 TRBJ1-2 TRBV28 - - TGTGCCAGCAGTTTATGGCAGGTTCATAACTATGGCTACACCTTC CASSLWQVHNYGYTF
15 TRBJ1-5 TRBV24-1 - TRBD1 TGTGCCACCAGTGCCACAGGGACAGGCAATCAGCCCCAGCATTTT CATSATGTGNQPQHF
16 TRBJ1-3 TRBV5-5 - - TGTGCCAGCAGCTTTGGGGGGGCCATCTCTGGAAACACCATATATTTT CASSFGGAISGNTIYF
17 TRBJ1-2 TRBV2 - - TGTGCCAGCAGTGAGGGCCCTGTTGGGGGGGCTAGGGATGGCTACACCTTC CASSEGPVGGARDGYTF
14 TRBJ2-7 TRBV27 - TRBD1 TGTGCCAGCAGACGACAGGGGGCGCTATACGAGCAGTACTTC CASRRQGALYEQYF
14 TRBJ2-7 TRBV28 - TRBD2 TGTGCCAGCAGCCTCGCGGGACTAGCGAGCGAGCAGTACTTC CASSLAGLASEQYF
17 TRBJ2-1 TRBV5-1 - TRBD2 TGCGCCAGCTCGGGACTAGCGGGAGCGGTCTCCTACAATGAGCAGTTCTTC CASSGLAGAVSYNEQFF
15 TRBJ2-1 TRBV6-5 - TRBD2 TGTGCCAGCAGCCCAGGGCTAGCGGGAGTAGTAAGGCAGTTCTTC CASSPGLAGVVRQFF
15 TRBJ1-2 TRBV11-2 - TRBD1 TGTGCCAGCAGCCCGAATTCCGGGACAGTCTATGGCTACACCTTC CASSPNSGTVYGYTF
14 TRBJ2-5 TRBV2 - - TGTGCCAGCAGTGAAATGACTGCTCAAGAGACCCAGTACTTC CASSEMTAQETQYF
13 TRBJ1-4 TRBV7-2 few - TGTGCCAGCAGCTCTGTTTTTAATGAAAAACTGTTTTTT CASSSVFNEKLFF
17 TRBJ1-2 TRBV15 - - TGTGCCACCAGCAGAGATGTGACACTTTACTCTAACTATGGCTACACCTTC CATSRDVTLYSNYGYTF
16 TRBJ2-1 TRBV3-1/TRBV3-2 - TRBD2 TGTGCCAGCAGCCAAGTGCTAGCGGGTATACCAAATGAGCAGTTCTTC CASSQVLAGIPNEQFF
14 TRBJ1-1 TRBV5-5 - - TGTGCCAGCAGCTTGGCCGAGGGTATGACTGAAGCTTTCTTT CASSLAEGMTEAFF